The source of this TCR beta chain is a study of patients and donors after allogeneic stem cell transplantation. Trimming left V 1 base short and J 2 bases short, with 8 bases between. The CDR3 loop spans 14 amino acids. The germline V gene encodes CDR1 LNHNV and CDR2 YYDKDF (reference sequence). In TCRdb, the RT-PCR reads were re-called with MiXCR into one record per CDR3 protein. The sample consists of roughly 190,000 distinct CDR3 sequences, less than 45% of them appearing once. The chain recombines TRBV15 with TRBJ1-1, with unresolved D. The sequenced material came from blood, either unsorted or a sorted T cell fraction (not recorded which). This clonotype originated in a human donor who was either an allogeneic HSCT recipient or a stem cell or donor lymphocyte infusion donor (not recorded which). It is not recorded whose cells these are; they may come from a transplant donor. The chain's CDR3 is CATSRARLNTEAFF. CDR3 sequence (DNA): TGTGCCACCAGCAGAGCCCGGCTCAACACTGAAGCTTTCTTT.